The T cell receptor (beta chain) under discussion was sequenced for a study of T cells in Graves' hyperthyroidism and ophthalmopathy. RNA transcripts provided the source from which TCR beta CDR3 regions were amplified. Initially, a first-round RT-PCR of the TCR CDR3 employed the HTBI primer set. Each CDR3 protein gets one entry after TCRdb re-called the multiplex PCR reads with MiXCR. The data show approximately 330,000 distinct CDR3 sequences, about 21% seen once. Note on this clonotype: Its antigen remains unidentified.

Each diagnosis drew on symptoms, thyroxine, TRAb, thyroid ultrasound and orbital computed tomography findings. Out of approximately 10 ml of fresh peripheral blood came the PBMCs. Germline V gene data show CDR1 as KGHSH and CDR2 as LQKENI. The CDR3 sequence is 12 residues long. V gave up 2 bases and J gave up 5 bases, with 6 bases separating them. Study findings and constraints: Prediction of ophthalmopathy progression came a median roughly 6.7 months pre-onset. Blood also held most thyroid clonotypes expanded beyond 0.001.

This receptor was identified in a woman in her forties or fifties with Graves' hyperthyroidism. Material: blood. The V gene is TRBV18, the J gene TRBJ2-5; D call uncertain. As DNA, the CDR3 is TGTGCCAGCTCACCAAACGACGAGACCCAGTACTTC. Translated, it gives CASSPNDETQYF. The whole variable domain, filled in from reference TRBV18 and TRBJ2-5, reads NAGVMQNPRHLVRRRGQEARLRCSPMKGHSHVYWYRQLPEEGLKFMVYLQKENIIDESGMPKERFSAEFPKEGPSILRIQQVVRGDSAAYFCASSPNDETQYFGPGTRLLVL.